This T cell receptor (beta chain) was identified in a study of type 1 and type 2 diabetes patients. The PCR template was genomic DNA. The TCR beta CDR3 region was amplified using 30 forward and 13 reverse primers. Via MiXCR, TCRdb re-called the multiplex PCR reads, giving one row per CDR3 protein. Of some 250,000 distinct CDR3 sequences in the sample, around 47% were seen once. This clonotype has only a few counts. The sequenced material came from peripheral blood mononuclear cells (PBMCs). The source is a man aged 18 to 29 with type 2 diabetes.

In DNA form, the CDR3 reads TGTGCCAGCAGCCTTGGGGGGACGAACACTGAAGCTTTCTTT. It specifies CASSLGGTNTEAFF. The chain links TRBV6-6 to TRBJ1-1; D perhaps matches TRBD1 (5 bases). The CDR3 is made up of 14 amino acids. Germline CDR1 and CDR2: MNHNY and SVGAGI (reference sequence). Between the trimmed V and J ends, which lost 6 bases and 1 base, there was a span of 12 bases.